The 2 T cell receptor beta chains given below trace back to one sample, sequenced in a study of spatial heterogeneity in lung cancer. TCRdb reanalysed the 5' RACE reads using MiXCR and keeps one entry per CDR3 protein. The profile shows about 13,000 distinct CDR3 sequences, approximately 4.6% of them singletons. Their specific antigens are unknown. Findings of the study overall: Tumoral mutation counts were tracked by counts of expanded intratumoral alpha and beta TCRs.

Time point reported: sample taken at primary tumor resection. Sequences were derived from lung tumor tissue, sampled at surgery. The receptors here all came from a male donor with early-stage non-small cell lung cancer.

This clonotype was picked up a small number of times. Because this beta chain is a stray read in a library intended to capture alpha chains, its abundance should not be given much weight. This chain joins TRBV21-1 and TRBJ2-1; the table's D gene call, TRBD1, was not cross checked with the DNA. TRBV21-1 is designated a pseudogene. The CDR3 has 15 amino acids. In nucleotides, the CDR3 is TGTGCCAGCAGCAAAGAGCAAGGGGCCTACAATGAGCAGTTCTTC. It encodes CASSKEQGAYNEQFF.

There are many counts of this clonotype. Being off target in a library aimed at alpha chains, this beta chain has a size of little meaning. This rearrangement joins TRBV6-2 or TRBV6-3 to TRBJ1-2; weak D call: TRBD1 (6 bases). Germline loops: CDR1 MNHEY, CDR2 SVGEGT. The length of the CDR3 is 14 residues. V lost 4 bases and J lost 4, with 13 bases in between. CDR3 residues: CASSSGVPSYGYTF. In nucleotides, the CDR3 is TGTGCCAGCAGTTCAGGGGTCCCAAGCTATGGCTACACCTTC.